One and the same sample provided the 20 T cell receptor beta chains below, sequenced in a study of blood T cell repertoires in COVID-19. Clones were read by immunoSEQ multiplex PCR, and TCRdb kept only the in-frame ones, dropping some. The profile covers around 130,000 clones, with about three quarters appearing a single time and roughly 15% taken by the ten largest. Sequenced input: peripheral blood. The receptors shown here come from a man aged 50 to 60 with acute or convalescent COVID-19.

J is TRBJ2-2 and V is TRBV11-3; D is ambiguous. The CDR3 contains 13 residues. V was pared by 0 bases and J by 4 bases, with 3 bases between. Looked up from germline, CDR1 is SGHNT and CDR2 is YENEEA. The CDR3 DNA sequence: TGTGCCAGCAGCTTAGACTTCACCGGGGAGCTGTTTTTT. It specifies CASSLDFTGELFF.

The chain uses TRBV28 and TRBJ2-7, with D possibly matching TRBD1 (6 bases). Germline-derived CDR1 and CDR2 are MDHEN and SYDVKM. This CDR3 contains 16 residues. Trimming shortened V by 6 bases and J by 4 bases, and 22 bases separated the two germline ends. In DNA form, the CDR3 reads TGTGCCAGCAGGGGGGCTCCGGGACACCGTTTTTACGAGCAGTACTTC. Its translation is CASRGAPGHRFYEQYF.

The rearrangement links TRBV7-8 to TRBJ2-3; TRBD1 aligns across 8 bases. V was clipped by 5 bases and J by 4 bases; unmatched bases: 11. CDR3 length equals 16 residues. Per germline, CDR1 SGHVS and CDR2 FQNEAQ. The CDR3 region has the DNA TGTGCCAGCAGCCGCCGCCACAGGGGGTTGCCAGATACGCAGTATTTT. Translation: CASSRRHRGLPDTQYF.

The CDR3 bases are TGTGCCAGCAGCCCTAATCCGGGACAGGGGGCTTGGGAGCAGTACGTC. This sequence encodes CASSPNPGQGAWEQYV. The chain recombines TRBV7-8 with TRBJ2-7; TRBD1 matches 12 bases. The V and J ends lost 5 bases and 7 bases, in that order; junction bases with no gene match: 12. CDR3 length: 16 residues. From germline, CDR1 is SGHVS and CDR2 FQNEAQ.

This clone came up once. V usage is TRBV6-2 or TRBV6-3 and J usage is TRBJ1-5; D call uncertain. Trimming cost V 0 bases and J 7 bases, with 7 bases left between them. Germline CDR1 is MNHEY and CDR2 is SVGEGT. The CDR3 sequence is 13 residues long. CDR3 in amino acids: CASSYSVSQPQHF. As DNA, the CDR3 is TGTGCCAGCAGTTACTCCGTATCCCAGCCCCAGCATTTT.

The gene calls are TRBV6-5 and TRBJ1-1; D is perhaps TRBD1 (5 bases). The germline V gene encodes CDR1 MNHEY and CDR2 SVGAGI. V was cut by 2 bases and J by 1 base, with 8 bases left in between. There are 14 residues in the CDR3. This CDR3 is CASSYRGSNTEAFF. CDR3 in DNA: TGTGCCAGCAGTTACAGGGGATCGAACACTGAAGCTTTCTTT.

V is TRBV4-2 and J is TRBJ1-2; a possible D gene is TRBD1 (6 bases). CDR1 is LGHNA and CDR2 is YNFKEQ in the germline V gene. Trimming removed 0 bases from V and 2 bases from J, with 10 bases in between. The CDR3 length is 15 residues. The CDR3 sequence is CASSQDQGPNYGYTF. In nucleotides, the CDR3 is TGTGCCAGCAGCCAAGATCAGGGGCCCAACTATGGCTACACCTTC.

The J gene is TRBJ1-2, the V gene TRBV3-1 (or the pseudogene TRBV3-2), with D perhaps TRBD1 (6 bases). The CDR3 totals 14 residues. The germline V and J ends were trimmed by 0 bases and 8 bases, with 13 bases remaining between them. CDR1 and CDR2 from the germline V gene are LGHDT and YNNKEL (reference sequence). The CDR3 sequence is CASSQDQGLLGYTF. CDR3 bases: TGTGCCAGCAGCCAAGATCAGGGGCTCCTAGGCTACACCTTC.

The chain couples TRBV5-1 to TRBJ1-1, with 9 bases aligning to TRBD1. Germline V lookup: CDR1 SGHRS, CDR2 YFSETQ. The CDR3 is 15 residues long. The V segment lost 3 bases and the J segment 0 bases; nucleotides outside the gene matches: 3. DNA for the CDR3: TGCGCCAGCAGCTCCGGGACAGGGATGAACACTGAAGCTTTCTTT. Protein sequence: CASSSGTGMNTEAFF. Filled out from reference TRBV5-1 and TRBJ1-1, the complete variable domain reads KAGVTQTPRYLIKTRGQQVTLSCSPISGHRSVSWYQQTPGQGLQFLFEYFSETQRNKGNFPGRFSGRQFSNSRSEMNVSTLELGDSALYLCASSSGTGMNTEAFFGQGTRLTVV.

The chain employs TRBV6-5 and TRBJ1-4; D is ambiguous. Trimming removed 4 bases at V and 0 bases at J, with 9 bases between. Looked up from germline, CDR1 is MNHEY and CDR2 is SVGAGI. There are 15 residues in the CDR3. The CDR3 bases are TGTGCCAGCAGTTCTCTTACTGCAACTAATGAAAAACTGTTTTTT. It codes for CASSSLTATNEKLFF.

The table lists this clone with a few counts. V usage is TRBV7-2 and J usage is TRBJ1-1; D not resolved. The CDR3 sequence is 13 residues long. V lost 1 base to trimming and J lost 11 bases, with 14 bases between them. Germline V gene sequence: CDR1 SGHTA, CDR2 FQGNSA. Here the CDR3 reads CASSLDFAKHAFF. Here the CDR3 DNA reads TGTGCCAGCAGCTTAGATTTTGCGAAGCATGCTTTCTTT.

This rearrangement joins TRBV10-1 to TRBJ2-1, with 8 bases fitting TRBD1. Germline-derived CDR1 and CDR2 are WNHNN and SYGVQD (reference sequence). After removal of 7 bases from V and 8 bases from J, the junction contained 7 bases not matched to a gene. The length of the CDR3 is 13 residues. The CDR3 region is CASTHRGVHEQFF. Written as DNA, the CDR3 is TGCGCCAGCACCCACAGGGGGGTCCATGAGCAGTTCTTC.

The chain combines TRBV5-1 with TRBJ2-7; a weak D match, TRBD1 (6 bases). Trimming pared 5 bases from V and 3 bases from J, leaving 18 bases between. The germline V gene has CDR1 SGHRS and CDR2 YFSETQ. This CDR3 comprises 15 residues. The CDR3 region has the DNA TGCGCCAGCAGGAGGGGTCCCGGACAGTACTACGAGCAGTACGTC. Protein product: CASRRGPGQYYEQYV.

This rearrangement joins TRBV7-2 to TRBJ2-1; 8 nucleotides agree with TRBD1. The CDR3 has 13 residues. Unmatched junction bases numbered 6, after V lost 8 bases and J lost 6 bases. CDR1 is SGHTA and CDR2 is FQGNSA in the germline V gene. This CDR3 reads CASGTGGTNEQFF. The CDR3 DNA is TGTGCCAGCGGGACAGGCGGAACCAATGAGCAGTTCTTC.

The V call is TRBV5-1, the J call TRBJ2-7; 7 bases are shared with TRBD1. The V segment lost 4 bases and the J segment 2 bases; nucleotides outside the gene matches: 9. From germline, CDR1 is SGHRS and CDR2 YFSETQ. The CDR3 loop spans 15 amino acids. This chain's CDR3 is CASSPSLGTAYEQYF. CDR3 bases: TGCGCCAGCAGCCCAAGCCTCGGGACAGCCTACGAGCAGTACTTC.

This clone came up once. The chain links TRBV9 to TRBJ2-1; maybe TRBD1 (6 bases). The CDR3 is 16 amino acids. Trimming removed 0 bases from V and 6 bases from J, with 16 bases in between. The V gene's germline CDR1 is SGDLS and CDR2 YYNGEE. CDR3 DNA sequence: TGTGCCAGCAGCGTAGGGGTAGGGGGAAACTCCAATGAGCAGTTCTTC. Its translation is CASSVGVGGNSNEQFF.

The chain carries TRBV13 and TRBJ2-2, with 10 bases aligning to TRBD2. The CDR3 extends over 16 amino acids. Trimming cost V 6 bases and J 6 bases; bases outside gene matches: 10. The germline CDR1 and CDR2 sequences are PRHDT and FYEKMQ (reference sequence). CDR3 DNA: TGTGCCAGCAGTCAGCGGGGGGGCCCCAGCTCCGGGGAGCTGTTTTTT. It yields the protein CASSQRGGPSSGELFF.

V usage is TRBV5-6 and J usage is TRBJ2-3; possibly TRBD2 for D (7 bases). The CDR3 contains 16 residues. The germline V gene has CDR1 SGHDT and CDR2 YYEEEE. V dropped 0 bases and J dropped 2 bases, with 13 bases sitting between them. The CDR3 is CASSLETGGYTDTQYF. CDR3 DNA sequence: TGTGCCAGCAGCTTGGAGACGGGGGGCTACACAGATACGCAGTATTTT.

The chain recombines TRBV3-1 (or the pseudogene TRBV3-2) with TRBJ1-4, with 7 bases matching TRBD1. The CDR3 runs 15 residues. After removal of 5 bases from V and 7 bases from J, the junction contained 10 bases not matched to a gene. The germline CDR1 and CDR2 sequences are LGHDT and YNNKEL (reference sequence). CDR3 residues: CASSSTTGWFEKLFF. CDR3 DNA sequence: TGTGCCAGCAGCTCGACGACAGGGTGGTTTGAAAAACTGTTTTTT.

The V gene is TRBV5-5, the J gene TRBJ1-4; TRBD1 is a possible D gene (6 bases). Trimming stripped 0 bases from V and 7 bases from J, with 13 bases between. This CDR3 is 15 amino acids long. The germline V gene has CDR1 SGHKS and CDR2 YYEKEE (reference sequence). CDR3 protein: CASSLGQGWGEKLFF. The DNA for the CDR3 is TGTGCCAGCAGCTTGGGGCAGGGGTGGGGTGAAAAACTGTTTTTT.